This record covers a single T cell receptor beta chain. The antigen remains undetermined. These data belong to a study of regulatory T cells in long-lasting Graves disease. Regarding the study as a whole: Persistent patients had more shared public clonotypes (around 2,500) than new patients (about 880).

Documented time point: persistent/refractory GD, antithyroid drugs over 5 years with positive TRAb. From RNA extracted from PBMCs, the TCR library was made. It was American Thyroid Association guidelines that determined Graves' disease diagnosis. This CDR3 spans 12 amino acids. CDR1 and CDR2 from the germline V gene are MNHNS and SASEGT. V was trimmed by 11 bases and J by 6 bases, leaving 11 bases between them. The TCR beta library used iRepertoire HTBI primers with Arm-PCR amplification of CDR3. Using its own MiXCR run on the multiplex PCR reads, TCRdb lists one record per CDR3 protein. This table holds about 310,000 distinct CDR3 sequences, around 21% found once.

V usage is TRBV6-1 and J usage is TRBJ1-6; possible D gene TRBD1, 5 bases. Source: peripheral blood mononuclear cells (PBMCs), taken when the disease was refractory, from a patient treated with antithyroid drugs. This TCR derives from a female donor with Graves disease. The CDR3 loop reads CAGGGPNSPLHF. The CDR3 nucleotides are TGTGCCGGCGGGGGACCTAATTCACCCCTCCACTTT.